These T cell receptor beta chains were read from a single sample in a study of human T cells and chemical hapten exposure. From the RACE reads, TCRdb called clonotypes with MiXCR, one entry per CDR3 protein. The table has about 350,000 distinct CDR3 sequences, 4.5% to 7% seen once; the top ten hold about 8.2%. Specimen: whole blood, collected in connection with sensitization to the hapten diphenylcyclopropenone (DPC). The receptors stem from a woman between 18 and 30 years old with alopecia areata. Some clones in this sample may be carry-over from other donors' samples. Both conserved end residues are part of each CDR3. The D gene is left open where the match is weak. Size is omitted from some rows. Given values are once, few, many or a class for expanded clones.

TRBJ2-5 | many | - | TRBV28 | TGTGCCAGCAGTTTTACGGAGACCCAGTACTTC | CASSFTETQYF
TRBJ2-3 | - | - | TRBV3-1 | TGTGCCAGCAGCCCCCCAACAGGATACTCTAGCACAGATACGCAGTATTTT | CASSPPTGYSSTDTQYF
TRBJ2-1 | many | - | TRBV9 | TGTGCCAGCAGCGTAGAGGGGGGAGCGTACAATGAGCAGTTCTTC | CASSVEGGAYNEQFF
TRBJ2-3 | - | TRBD2 | TRBV28 | TGTGCCAGCAGACACACCCTTGGAGCGGGGGGGCCGGGAGATACGCAGTATTTT | CASRHTLGAGGPGDTQYF
TRBJ2-1 | few | TRBD1 | TRBV28 | TGTGCCAGCCACAGGGGCAATGAGCAGTTCTTC | CASHRGNEQFF
TRBJ2-3 | - | - | TRBV28 | TGTGCCAGCAGTGGTGAGAGCGGCACAGATACGCAGTATTTT | CASSGESGTDTQYF
TRBJ2-1 | - | - | TRBV12-3/TRBV12-4 | TGTGCCAGCAGGGCACGGGCAGGCGGGTACAATGAGCAGTTCTTC | CASRARAGGYNEQFF
TRBJ1-2 | few | - | TRBV12-3/TRBV12-4 | TGTGCCAGCAGTACAGCCGGGACCCAAACTGGCTACACCTTC | CASSTAGTQTGYTF
TRBJ2-1 | many | - | TRBV4-2 | TGTGCCAGCAGCCAAGATCTGGAGGGGGCAGGCGAGCAGTTCTTC | CASSQDLEGAGEQFF
TRBJ1-1 | few | TRBD1 | TRBV27 | TGTGCCAGCAGTTTCAGGGGGAGCACTGAAGCTTTCTTT | CASSFRGSTEAFF
TRBJ2-1 | many | - | TRBV14 | TGTGCCAGCAGCCAAGTTTCCCCCGAAGCATCGGCCTGGAATGAGCAGTTCTTC | CASSQVSPEASAWNEQFF
TRBJ1-1 | many | TRBD1 | TRBV3-1 | TGTGCCAGCAGCCCCGTCAGTCAGGGGGCAAAAGCTTTCTTT | CASSPVSQGAKAFF
TRBJ2-1 | - | - | TRBV12-3/TRBV12-4 | TGTGCCAGCAGTTTGGGAGACTATAGCTCCTACAATGAGCAGTTCTTC | CASSLGDYSSYNEQFF
TRBJ2-1 | many | TRBD1 | TRBV3-1 | TGTGCCAGCAGCCCGGGGACAGGCCCTACCTACAATGAGCAGTTCTTC | CASSPGTGPTYNEQFF
TRBJ2-1 | many | TRBD1 | TRBV7-2 | TGTGCCAGCAGCCCTGGGACAGACAATGTAGGGCAGTTCTTC | CASSPGTDNVGQFF
TRBJ1-3 | many | - | TRBV18 | TGTGCCAGCTCACCTCTCTCTGGCTCTGGAAACACCATATATTTT | CASSPLSGSGNTIYF
TRBJ1-1 | - | TRBD1 | TRBV29-1 | TGCAGCGTTGTCAAATTCACAGGGGGCTCACGGAACACTGAAGCTTTCTTT | CSVVKFTGGSRNTEAFF
TRBJ2-5 | - | TRBD1 | TRBV7-6 | TGTGCCAGCAGCCCAGGGACAGATAAAGAGACCCAGTACTTC | CASSPGTDKETQYF
TRBJ1-6 | - | - | TRBV20-1 | TGCAGTGCTAGGGCCCCTTCGGACAATGGGGGCGGCGGTTCACCCCTCCACTTT | CSARAPSDNGGGGSPLHF
TRBJ2-3 | few | - | TRBV6-4 | TGTGCCAGCATCTTGGACAGAGGCAGAAACACAGATACGCAGTATTTT | CASILDRGRNTDTQYF
TRBJ2-4 | - | - | TRBV29-1 | TGCAGCGTTGAAGATCCCGGGGCCAAAAACATTCAGTACTTC | CSVEDPGAKNIQYF
TRBJ2-3 | few | TRBD2 | TRBV10-3 | TGTGCCATCAGCGGGACTAGCGGGGCGGGCACAGATACGCAGTATTTT | CAISGTSGAGTDTQYF
TRBJ2-5 | many | - | TRBV25-1 | TGTGCCAGCAGTGCTCAGACGAAAGAGACCCAGTACTTC | CASSAQTKETQYF
TRBJ1-2 | few | - | TRBV18 | TGTGCCAGCTCACCACCTCTACCCGATAGGGGAGCTCGTAACTATGGCTACACCTTC | CASSPPLPDRGARNYGYTF
TRBJ1-1 | few | - | TRBV12-5 | TGTGCTAGTGGTTTGGCCCAGGGGAGCGGCACTGAAGCTTTCTTT | CASGLAQGSGTEAFF
TRBJ1-4 | - | - | TRBV14 | TGTGCCAGCAGCCTCATTTACTATGAAAAACTGTTTTTT | CASSLIYYEKLFF
TRBJ1-2 | many | - | TRBV12-3/TRBV12-4 | TGTGCCAGCGGCAGGGGAGGCTATGGCTACACCTTC | CASGRGGYGYTF
TRBJ1-3 | - | - | TRBV5-1 | TGCGCCAGCAAACCTAAGGAAGGATCCCGAGGTTCTGGAAACACCATATATTTT | CASKPKEGSRGSGNTIYF
TRBJ2-1 | few | - | TRBV5-1 | TGCGCCAGCAGCTTGGACGGCGGACCTTTCAATGAGCAGTTCTTC | CASSLDGGPFNEQFF
TRBJ2-2 | - | TRBD1 | TRBV29-1 | TGCAGCGTGGTCGACAGGGAATACCCGTACACCGGGGAGCTGTTTTTT | CSVVDREYPYTGELFF
TRBJ2-2 | - | TRBD1 | TRBV12-3/TRBV12-4 | TGTGCCAGCAGTTTGCTAGGGGGCCAGAACACCGGGGAGCTGTTTTTT | CASSLLGGQNTGELFF
TRBJ1-1 | - | - | TRBV2 | TGTGCCAGCCTGAGGGGGTCGGGGAGAGCTTTCTTT | CASLRGSGRAFF
TRBJ1-1 | few | - | TRBV29-1 | TGCAGCGCTAATCCAGACATGAGGGCTGAAGCTTTCTTT | CSANPDMRAEAFF
TRBJ1-1 | few | TRBD1 | TRBV6-2/TRBV6-3 | TGTGCCAGCAGTGATCGGACAGGGGATGAAGCTTTCTTT | CASSDRTGDEAFF
TRBJ2-3 | many | - | TRBV12-3/TRBV12-4 | TGTGCCAGCACCAGCGCAGCCGGCTTGGTAGATACGCAGTATTTT | CASTSAAGLVDTQYF